The 20 T cell receptor beta chains below all came from one sample that was sequenced in a study of OX40 agonist ivuxolimab in advanced cancers. Clones were sequenced by immunoSEQ multiplex PCR, and TCRdb holds only the in-frame ones, with some missing. This table has 30,000 to 45,000 clones, less than 85% appearing once. The sample consisted of CD4+ or CD8+ T cells sorted from blood, taken in a trial of the OX40 agonist ivuxolimab. Receptors were obtained from an adult with an advanced solid tumor such as melanoma, head and neck, liver or kidney cancer.

The chain uses TRBV27 and TRBJ1-2; D unclear. Germline V gene data show CDR1 as MNHEY and CDR2 as SMNVEV (reference sequence). The V end lost 2 bases, the J end lost 1 base, and 5 bases lay between the germline ends. The CDR3 totals 13 residues. CDR3 sequence (DNA): TGTGCCAGCAGTTTAGGGATTAACTATGGCTACACCTTC. Protein product: CASSLGINYGYTF.

This chain links TRBV5-1 with TRBJ2-1; D is possibly TRBD2 (6 bases). V lost 2 bases to trimming and J lost 9 bases, with 18 bases between them. CDR1 and CDR2 from the germline V gene are SGHRS and YFSETQ. The CDR3 extends over 15 amino acids. CDR3 residues: CASSFTGGGDLEQFF. CDR3 coding DNA: TGCGCCAGCAGCTTCACGGGCGGCGGGGACCTTGAGCAGTTCTTC.

The chain has TRBV6-5 and TRBJ1-5; 7 positions agree with TRBD1. The germline V gene encodes CDR1 MNHEY and CDR2 SVGAGI. This CDR3 contains 14 residues. After removal of 5 bases from V and 3 bases from J, the junction contained 4 bases not matched to a gene. The CDR3 spells CASSRDRNNQPQHF. The CDR3 DNA reads as TGTGCCAGCAGTAGGGACAGAAACAATCAGCCCCAGCATTTT.

This sequence joins TRBV30 and TRBJ1-1, with a weak D call TRBD1 (5 bases). This CDR3 contains 13 residues. Germline V CDR1 and CDR2: GTSNPN, SVGIG (reference sequence). V lost 2 bases and J lost 5, with 12 bases in between. Written as DNA, the CDR3 is TGTGCCTGGAGTAAGTGGGGGGGTACTGAAGCTTTCTTT. Translated: CAWSKWGGTEAFF.

Concerning this clone: In the same sample, other DNA sequences code for this CDR3. The V gene is TRBV5-1, the J gene TRBJ2-5; no definite D call. The CDR3 runs 12 residues. The V gene lost 0 bases and the J gene lost 5 bases, with 5 bases spanning the gap. Looked up from germline, CDR1 is SGHRS and CDR2 is YFSETQ. CDR3 residues: CASSLDLETQYF. In nucleotides, the CDR3 is TGCGCCAGCAGCTTGGATCTCGAGACCCAGTACTTC.

This clone was found a few times. The chain uses TRBV7-2 and TRBJ2-2; D remains ambiguous. The CDR3 totals 16 residues. The germline V gene has CDR1 SGHTA and CDR2 FQGNSA. The V end was cut by 1 base, the J end by 0 bases, with 9 bases between. CDR3: CASSLVTLANTGELFF. DNA for the CDR3: TGTGCCAGCAGCTTAGTCACGTTGGCGAACACCGGGGAGCTGTTTTTT. Full variable domain (outside the CDR3, taken from reference TRBV7-2 and TRBJ2-2): GAGVSQSPSNKVTEKGKDVELRCDPISGHTALYWYRQSLGQGLEFLIYFQGNSAPDKSGLPSDRFSAERTGGSVSTLTIQRTQQEDSAVYLCASSLVTLANTGELFFGEGSRLTVL.

The V and J genes are TRBV7-2 and TRBJ2-3; no reliable D call. Germline CDR1 is SGHTA and CDR2 is FQGNSA. The germline V and J ends were trimmed by 2 bases and 1 base, with 13 bases remaining between them. The CDR3 contains 16 residues. The CDR3 nucleotides read TGTGCCAGCAGCTTAAGCTACTACTCCGGCACAGATACGCAGTATTTT. Its translation: CASSLSYYSGTDTQYF.

This clone was observed a single time. J is TRBJ2-1 and V is TRBV15; D is ambiguous. This CDR3 comprises 15 residues. V was shortened by 4 bases and J by 0 bases, with 10 bases between the two germline ends. Germline values: CDR1 LNHNV, CDR2 YYDKDF (reference sequence). The CDR3 DNA follows: TGTGCCACCAGCAACGGACCCGGCTCCTACAATGAGCAGTTCTTC. Translation gives CATSNGPGSYNEQFF.

This clone has only one observation. The V gene is TRBV18, the J gene TRBJ1-6; no clear D gene. This CDR3 is built from 15 residues. Trimming took 3 bases from V and 7 from J, leaving 13 bases between them. From germline, CDR1 is KGHSH and CDR2 LQKENI. The CDR3 loop reads CASSPSGLRNSPLHF. CDR3 nucleotide sequence: TGTGCCAGCTCACCGAGTGGGTTACGAAATTCACCCCTCCACTTT.

The genes are TRBV6-5 and TRBJ1-2, with a possible D match to TRBD1 (6 bases). Germline values: CDR1 MNHEY, CDR2 SVGAGI. With 4 bases removed from V and 7 bases from J, the gap between germline ends came to 16 bases. The CDR3 runs 14 residues. The CDR3: CASSSEGGRTGYTF. In DNA, the CDR3 is TGTGCCAGCAGTTCCGAGGGGGGTCGGACTGGCTACACCTTC.

The rearrangement uses TRBV6-5 and TRBJ2-7; perhaps TRBD1 as D (5 bases). This CDR3 comprises 12 residues. Germline loops: CDR1 MNHEY, CDR2 SVGAGI. Trimming took off 9 bases at V and 3 bases at J, with 12 bases between the two ends. As DNA, the CDR3 is TGTGCCAGTTCCGACAGATTCTACGAGCAGTACTTC. Amino acid sequence: CASSDRFYEQYF.

The chain uses TRBV18 and TRBJ2-1; TRBD1 is a possible D gene (6 bases). CDR3 size: 14 residues. The V and J ends lost 10 bases and 2 bases respectively, with 15 bases between them. In germline, CDR1 is KGHSH, CDR2 LQKENI. CDR3 protein: CATNRDGAYNEQFF. The CDR3 nucleotides are TGTGCCACCAACAGGGATGGGGCCTACAATGAGCAGTTCTTC.

The V and J genes are TRBV19 and TRBJ2-2; 9 nucleotides match TRBD1. Trimming cost V 3 bases and J 2 bases; bases outside gene matches: 1. Germline V gene lookup returns CDR1 LNHDA and CDR2 SQIVND (reference sequence). The CDR3 spans 15 residues. CDR3 protein: CASSMGQGNTGELFF. The DNA of the CDR3 is TGTGCCAGTAGTATGGGACAGGGTAACACCGGGGAGCTGTTTTTT.

The chain couples TRBV6-1 to TRBJ2-2; maybe TRBD2 (5 bases). The CDR3 length is 15 residues. Trimming left V 5 bases short and J 4 bases short, with 14 bases between. The V gene's germline CDR1 is MNHNS and CDR2 SASEGT. This CDR3 reads CASSLPGIVTGELFF. Written as DNA, the CDR3 is TGTGCCAGCAGTTTGCCCGGGATCGTCACCGGGGAGCTGTTTTTT.

This chain uses TRBV14 with TRBJ1-2; 11 bases agree with TRBD1. This CDR3 contains 13 residues. V was clipped by 3 bases and J by 13 bases; unmatched bases: 7. The germline V gene encodes CDR1 SGHDN and CDR2 FVKESK. CDR3 protein: CASSHGQGAGITF. The CDR3 DNA follows: TGTGCCAGCAGCCACGGACAGGGGGCAGGGATCACCTTC. Full variable domain (missing parts from reference TRBV14 and TRBJ1-2): EAGVTQFPSHSVIEKGQTVTLRCDPISGHDNLYWYRRVMGKEIKFLLHFVKESKQDESGMPNNRFLAERTGGTYSTLKVQPAELEDSGVYFCASSHGQGAGITFGSGTRLTVV.

This chain links TRBV4-3 with TRBJ2-1; 15 bases fit TRBD2. From germline, CDR1 is LGHNA and CDR2 YSLEER. After removal of 4 bases from V and 6 bases from J, the junction contained 1 base not matched to a gene. This CDR3 has 15 amino acids. CDR3 region: CASSRGLAGGNEQFF. In DNA, the CDR3 is TGCGCCAGCAGCCGGGGACTAGCGGGGGGCAATGAGCAGTTCTTC.

Worth noting for this clone: The same CDR3 arises from other DNA sequences in this sample as well. The V and J genes are TRBV2 and TRBJ2-5, with TRBD2 matching over 8 bases. V lost 4 bases to trimming and J lost 2 bases; unmatched junction nucleotides: 9. Germline V gene sequence: CDR1 SNHLY, CDR2 FYNNEI. The length of the CDR3 is 16 residues. Here the CDR3 reads CASSGGLAGGQETQYF. CDR3 sequence (DNA): TGTGCCAGCAGTGGGGGACTGGCGGGGGGACAAGAGACCCAGTACTTC. Using reference TRBV2 and TRBJ2-5 for the parts outside the CDR3, the full variable domain is EPEVTQTPSHQVTQMGQEVILRCVPISNHLYFYWYRQILGQKVEFLVSFYNNEISEKSEIFDDQFSVERPDGSNFTLKIRSTKLEDSAMYFCASSGGLAGGQETQYFGPGTRLLVL.

The genes are TRBV11-3 and TRBJ2-7; a weak D match, TRBD2 (6 bases). Germline CDR1 is SGHNT and CDR2 is YENEEA. The CDR3 runs 12 residues. V was clipped by 1 base and J by 6 bases, with 7 bases between them. CDR3 sequence: CASSLVGGEQYF. As DNA, the CDR3 is TGTGCCAGCAGCTTAGTGGGGGGCGAGCAGTACTTC.

This clone was counted only a few times. The rearrangement uses TRBV11-2 and TRBJ2-6; 8 nucleotides agree with TRBD1. Germline trimming cut 6 bases from V and 0 bases from J; bases unmatched to any gene: 13. Germline CDR1 reads SGHAT; CDR2 reads FQNNGV. The CDR3 runs to 19 residues. The CDR3 nucleotides are TGTGCCAGCAGTTTACCGACAGGGGAGGCCCTCTCTGGGGCCAACGTCCTGACTTTC. Residues: CASSLPTGEALSGANVLTF.

The chain is built from TRBV7-9 and TRBJ1-5, with 9 bases identical to TRBD1. CDR1 is SEHNR, CDR2 FQNEAQ, per germline (reference sequence). The junction had 4 bases not matched to a gene; V was cut back by 5 bases and J by 2 bases. This CDR3 region has 15 residues. The CDR3 nucleotides read TGTGCCAGCAGCCAGGGGACAGGGCGCAATCAGCCCCAGCATTTT. It translates to CASSQGTGRNQPQHF.